This T cell receptor (beta chain) emerged from a study of somatic mutations in cytotoxic T cells in rheumatoid arthritis. The study's findings and limits: With age, CD8+ clonality increased in rheumatoid arthritis patients, whereas no such increase appeared in healthy controls. Exceedance of 20% of CD8+ cells by the largest CD8+ clone occurred in 8 of 65 patients.

Healthy controls were blood donors with median age around 51 years (range roughly 20-75) and 50% to 60% female. This clone was detected only once. The antigen remains undetermined. The assay was immunoSEQ multiplex PCR, and TCRdb's table has in-frame clones only and misses some. Altogether approximately 20,000 clones are present, roughly 82% being singletons, with the ten largest covering about 10%. The V gene's germline CDR1 is MNHNS and CDR2 SASEGT. V lost 0 bases, J lost 3 bases, and 8 bases lay in between. The CDR3 totals 15 residues. The specimen was CD8+ T cells sorted from blood. The source of this sequence is a woman between 50 and 59 years old in good health. The chain employs TRBV6-1 and TRBJ1-4, with D perhaps TRBD1 (6 bases). CDR3 DNA sequence: TGTGCCAGCAGTGAAGCGACAGGCCCTAATGAAAAACTGTTTTTT. Its translation is CASSEATGPNEKLFF.